A single sample gave rise to the 31 T cell receptor beta chains below, sequenced in a study of blood T cell repertoires in COVID-19. Generated by immunoSEQ multiplex PCR, the TCRdb table keeps only in-frame clones and is missing some. The table records 200,000 to 300,000 clones, approximately 80% of them present only once. Material: peripheral blood. Receptors originate from a man aged 35-49 years who had recovered from COVID-19.

CDR3 bases: TGTGCCAGCAGCTTAGATACCCTCAGTTGGGAGCAGTACTTC. This translates into CASSLDTLSWEQYF. This chain connects TRBV11-3 to TRBJ2-7, with D unresolved. The V end was cut by 0 bases, the J end by 7 bases, with 13 bases between. Per germline, CDR1 SGHNT and CDR2 YENEEA. The CDR3 is 14 residues long.

V and J are TRBV30 and TRBJ1-1; TRBD1 aligns across 7 bases. Germline CDR1 reads GTSNPN; CDR2 reads SVGIG (reference sequence). The CDR3 runs to 13 residues. V was clipped by 1 base and J by 6 bases; unmatched bases: 5. In DNA, the CDR3 is TGTGCCTGGAGTGGTATGGGACAGCCTGAAGCTTTCTTT. Translation gives CAWSGMGQPEAFF.

V usage is TRBV9 and J usage is TRBJ2-2; unclear D gene. Germline assignment: CDR1 SGDLS and CDR2 YYNGEE. The CDR3 contains 14 residues. V lost 1 base, J lost 6 bases, and 10 bases lay in between. The CDR3 sequence is CASSVQQTPGELFF. The CDR3 DNA reads as TGTGCCAGCAGCGTACAACAAACCCCCGGGGAGCTGTTTTTT.

CDR3 in amino acids: CASSIRGDRSNNSPLHF. DNA for the CDR3: TGTGCCAGTAGTATAAGGGGGGACAGAAGTAATAATTCACCCCTCCACTTT. The chain recombines TRBV19 with TRBJ1-6, with 7 bases that match TRBD1. Trimming took 2 bases from V and 5 from J; bases not matched to a gene: 9. The CDR3 is made up of 17 amino acids. Per the germline V gene, CDR1 is LNHDA and CDR2 is SQIVND (reference sequence).

V and J are TRBV18 and TRBJ1-1; D gene uncertain. Germline V gene lookup returns CDR1 KGHSH and CDR2 LQKENI. CDR3 length equals 15 residues. The V end lost 2 bases, the J end lost 1 base, and 11 bases lay between the germline ends. The CDR3 region is CASSPYGGQNTEAFF. CDR3 in DNA: TGTGCCAGCTCACCATATGGAGGGCAGAACACTGAAGCTTTCTTT.

The chain recombines TRBV4-3 with TRBJ1-2; no reliable D call. The germline CDR1 and CDR2 sequences are LGHNA and YSLEER. V was cut by 4 bases and J by 5 bases, with 20 bases left in between. The CDR3 totals 16 residues. CDR3 in DNA: TGCGCCAGCAGCCCCCTCGAGAGTCCCCGAGGGTATGGCTACACCTTC. Amino acids: CASSPLESPRGYGYTF.

V usage is TRBV11-3 and J usage is TRBJ2-5; 8 bases align to TRBD2. The germline gives CDR1 SGHNT, CDR2 YENEEA. The CDR3 is 14 residues long. V dropped 5 bases and J dropped 4; count of bases not matched to a gene: 6. CDR3 coding DNA: TGTGCCAGCAGCGTCTCACTAGCGGCAGAGACCCAGTACTTC. The encoded protein is CASSVSLAAETQYF. Full variable domain (outside the CDR3, taken from reference TRBV11-3 and TRBJ2-5): EAGVVQSPRYKIIEKKQPVAFWCNPISGHNTLYWYLQNLGQGPELLIRYENEEAVDDSQLPKDRFSAERLKGVDSTLKIQPAELGDSAVYLCASSVSLAAETQYFGPGTRLLVL.

The rearrangement uses TRBV19 and TRBJ1-6; D gene ambiguous. Looked up from germline, CDR1 is LNHDA and CDR2 is SQIVND (reference sequence). Deletions cut 6 bases from V and 5 bases from J, with 20 bases between. The length of the CDR3 is 17 residues. Here the CDR3 DNA reads TGTGCCAGTAGCCTGAGACACTCATACTCTGATAATTCACCCCTCCACTTT. Residues: CASSLRHSYSDNSPLHF.

This chain links TRBV7-8 with TRBJ1-2, with 7 positions matching TRBD1. Germline V gives CDR1 SGHVS, CDR2 FQNEAQ. J lost 3 bases, V lost 2 bases, and 6 bases had no gene match. The CDR3 covers 15 residues. CDR3 region: CASSLTGAGDYGYTF. The CDR3 bases are TGTGCCAGCAGCTTAACAGGGGCAGGTGACTATGGCTACACCTTC.

The genes are TRBV6-6 and TRBJ1-1; tentatively, D is TRBD1 (5 bases). V was clipped by 6 bases and J by 3 bases, with 11 bases between them. CDR1 and CDR2 from the germline V gene are MNHNY and SVGAGI (reference sequence). This CDR3 is built from 13 residues. Here the CDR3 reads CASSRREDTEAFF. The CDR3 bases are TGTGCCAGCAGCCGCAGGGAGGACACTGAAGCTTTCTTT.

This clone has only one observation. The V gene is TRBV10-3, the J gene TRBJ2-1; D uncertain. The length of the CDR3 is 14 residues. Germline V CDR1 and CDR2: ENHRY, SYGVKD. V lost 8 bases to trimming and J lost 0 bases, with 11 bases between them. The CDR3 loop is CAISRQSSYNEQFF. In DNA form, the CDR3 reads TGTGCCATCTCAAGACAAAGCTCCTACAATGAGCAGTTCTTC.

This sequence joins TRBV4-1 and TRBJ1-3; TRBD1 might be the D (5 bases). The CDR3 length is 15 residues. The V end was cut by 0 bases, the J end by 9 bases, with 15 bases between. Germline loops: CDR1 MGHRA, CDR2 YSYEKL. As DNA, the CDR3 is TGCGCCAGCAGCCAAGATTACGGCAGGGTAGCCACCATATATTTT. Translation gives CASSQDYGRVATIYF.

The table lists this clone with a count of one. The J gene is TRBJ1-1, the V gene TRBV5-1, with 7 bases matching TRBD1. This CDR3 contains 16 residues. The V gene end was trimmed by 0 bases and the J gene end by 4 bases; junction bases not matched to a gene: 9. Germline loops: CDR1 SGHRS, CDR2 YFSETQ. This chain's CDR3 is CASSLVPTGSGTEAFF. CDR3 DNA sequence: TGCGCCAGCAGCTTGGTCCCGACAGGGTCAGGCACTGAAGCTTTCTTT.

This clone was picked up one time. The identical CDR3 is also encoded by other nucleotide sequences in the sample. The chain recombines TRBV5-1 with TRBJ1-2, with a weak D call TRBD1 (6 bases). The ends were cut back, 4 bases at V and 6 bases at J, with 10 bases in the middle. The CDR3 has 12 amino acids. Germline lookup yields CDR1 SGHRS and CDR2 YFSETQ. The CDR3 sequence: CASSLAGDGYTF. CDR3 sequence (DNA): TGCGCCAGCAGCCTGGCAGGGGATGGCTACACCTTC.

The rearrangement uses TRBV4-3 and TRBJ1-2; no definite D call. The germline V gene encodes CDR1 LGHNA and CDR2 YSLEER. The V and J ends lost 0 bases and 2 bases respectively, with 13 bases between them. This CDR3 spans 16 amino acids. The CDR3 sequence: CASSQEVVLANYGYTF. DNA for the CDR3: TGCGCCAGCAGCCAAGAGGTCGTGCTCGCGAACTATGGCTACACCTTC.

The gene calls are TRBV5-1 and TRBJ1-2, with D perhaps TRBD1 (5 bases). The CDR3 is made up of 14 amino acids. Between the trimmed V and J ends, which lost 1 base and 6 bases, there was a span of 13 bases. Germline loops: CDR1 SGHRS, CDR2 YFSETQ. The CDR3 loop reads CASSLFGGADGYTF. The CDR3 DNA sequence: TGCGCCAGCAGCTTGTTTGGTGGGGCAGATGGCTACACCTTC.

V usage is TRBV11-2 and J usage is TRBJ1-2; 7 bases agree with TRBD1. The germline V gene has CDR1 SGHAT and CDR2 FQNNGV. The CDR3 totals 17 residues. With 5 bases clipped from V and 6 bases from J, the junction kept 18 bases outside the gene matches. CDR3 DNA sequence: TGTGCCAGCAGCCGACGGCGGACAGGACCAGACTTAAATGGCTACACCTTC. Translation: CASSRRRTGPDLNGYTF. The full variable domain, rest sourced from reference TRBV11-2 and TRBJ1-2, is EAGVAQSPRYKIIEKRQSVAFWCNPISGHATLYWYQQILGQGPKLLIQFQNNGVVDDSQLPKDRFSAERLKGVDSTLKIQPAKLEDSAVYLCASSRRRTGPDLNGYTFGSGTRLTVV.

The rearrangement links TRBV27 to TRBJ2-3; TRBD2 might be the D (6 bases). The CDR3 spans 14 residues. Germline values: CDR1 MNHEY, CDR2 SMNVEV (reference sequence). The germline V and J ends were trimmed by 7 bases and 1 base, with 12 bases remaining between them. Here the CDR3 DNA reads TGTGCCAGCAAGGGGACTGTGGGCACAGATACGCAGTATTTT. This gives the protein CASKGTVGTDTQYF.

This clone turned up a few times. The J gene is TRBJ2-7, the V gene TRBV4-1, with 13 positions matching TRBD2. Germline-derived CDR1 and CDR2 are MGHRA and YSYEKL. This CDR3 contains 21 residues. J was trimmed by 3 bases and V by 2 bases; bases with no gene match: 19. The CDR3 DNA sequence: TGCGCCAGCAGCCAATACCAGAGCGGCAGAATGGGACTAGCGGGACACTACGAGCAGTACTTC. Its protein product is CASSQYQSGRMGLAGHYEQYF.

The chain couples TRBV27 to TRBJ1-5, with 9 bases aligning to TRBD1. CDR1 MNHEY and CDR2 SMNVEV come from the germline V gene (reference sequence). The ends lost 5 bases at V and 5 bases at J; junction bases unmatched: 10. This CDR3 is built from 16 residues. CDR3 sequence: CASSSRGTGRDQPQHF. The DNA of the CDR3 is TGTGCCAGCAGTAGTAGGGGGACAGGGCGAGATCAGCCCCAGCATTTT.

This clone appeared a single time. V is TRBV7-9 and J is TRBJ1-2; 8 bases agree with TRBD1. The trim removed 7 bases at V and 9 bases at J, leaving 16 bases unmatched. The length of the CDR3 is 15 residues. Germline lookup yields CDR1 SEHNR and CDR2 FQNEAQ (reference sequence). The CDR3 region is CASTILGTGRWSYTF. The CDR3 DNA is TGTGCCAGCACCATCCTTGGGACAGGACGTTGGAGCTACACCTTC. The full variable domain, completed using reference TRBV7-9 and TRBJ1-2, is DTGVSQNPRHKITKRGQNVTFRCDPISEHNRLYWYRQTLGQGPEFLTYFQNEAQLEKSRLLSDRFSAERPKGSFSTLEIQRTEQGDSAMYLCASTILGTGRWSYTFGSGTRLTVV.

The chain recombines TRBV18 with TRBJ1-1; perhaps TRBD1 as D (6 bases). CDR1 is KGHSH and CDR2 is LQKENI in the germline V gene. Trimming took off 3 bases at V and 5 bases at J, with 13 bases between the two ends. CDR3 length equals 14 residues. The CDR3 protein is CASSPSQGQTEAFF. CDR3 DNA: TGTGCCAGCTCACCCTCACAGGGACAAACTGAAGCTTTCTTT.

This clone was seen a single time. This CDR3 is also generated by other DNA sequences in the sample. The chain combines TRBV5-1 with TRBJ1-1; 10 nucleotides align to TRBD1. The CDR3 loop spans 14 amino acids. The V gene end was trimmed by 3 bases and the J gene end by 3 bases; junction bases not matched to a gene: 2. The germline V gene encodes CDR1 SGHRS and CDR2 YFSETQ. The CDR3 sequence: CASSSGTGDTEAFF. The DNA of the CDR3 is TGCGCCAGCAGCTCCGGGACAGGGGACACTGAAGCTTTCTTT.

This chain uses TRBV10-2 with TRBJ2-1; possible D gene TRBD2, 5 bases. CDR1 is WSHSY and CDR2 is SAAADI in the germline V gene. The V gene lost 6 bases and the J gene lost 0 bases, with 21 bases spanning the gap. The CDR3 loop spans 18 amino acids. The CDR3 protein is CASRRAPGPASSYNEQFF. The CDR3 nucleotides read TGCGCCAGCAGGAGGGCCCCCGGGCCGGCAAGCTCCTACAATGAGCAGTTCTTC.

The chain recombines TRBV7-9 with TRBJ2-5; 12 nucleotides match TRBD2. V lost 2 bases and J lost 5; bases outside the gene matches: 6. Germline lookup yields CDR1 SEHNR and CDR2 FQNEAQ (reference sequence). There are 16 residues in the CDR3. CDR3 bases: TGTGCCAGCAGCTTAACTAGCGGGAGGAGTAGGGAGACCCAGTACTTC. This codes for CASSLTSGRSRETQYF.

The rearrangement links TRBV21-1 to TRBJ2-3; the table's D call TRBD2 went unverified against the DNA. TRBV21-1 has pseudogene status. CDR3 length: 13 amino acids. The CDR3 bases are TGTGCCAGCACCGGGACTAGCACAGATACGCAGTATTTT. It codes for CASTGTSTDTQYF.

This chain joins TRBV7-2 and TRBJ2-7, with TRBD2 matching 11 bases. The CDR3 is 16 residues long. Per germline, CDR1 SGHTA and CDR2 FQGNSA. V lost 5 bases, J lost 0 bases, and 6 bases stayed unmatched. The CDR3 region is CASSPGLAASSYEQYF. The CDR3, as DNA: TGTGCCAGCAGCCCGGGACTAGCGGCCAGCTCCTACGAGCAGTACTTC.

V is TRBV3-1 (or the pseudogene TRBV3-2) and J is TRBJ1-2; no definite D call. This CDR3 is 14 amino acids long. V was clipped by 4 bases and J by 3 bases, with 12 bases between them. Germline V CDR1 and CDR2: LGHDT, YNNKEL (reference sequence). The CDR3: CASSLGSGDYGYTF. The CDR3 DNA reads as TGTGCCAGCAGCCTCGGCAGCGGAGACTATGGCTACACCTTC.

V is TRBV4-3 and J is TRBJ2-7; the D gene is possibly TRBD2 (7 bases). The CDR3 has 22 amino acids. Trimming took 0 bases from V and 3 from J, leaving 33 bases between them. From germline, CDR1 is LGHNA and CDR2 YSLEER. The chain's CDR3 is CASSQDRIRGGAGVGRGYEQYF. The CDR3 region has the DNA TGCGCCAGCAGCCAAGATCGAATAAGGGGAGGGGCAGGGGTCGGAAGGGGCTACGAGCAGTACTTC.

The CDR3 is CASGLAPRRETQYF. The CDR3 nucleotides are TGTGCTAGTGGTTTGGCCCCTCGGAGAGAGACCCAGTACTTC. The chain uses TRBV12-5 and TRBJ2-5; unclear D gene. Germline V gives CDR1 LGHNT, CDR2 FRNRAP. The CDR3 is made up of 14 amino acids. The V and J ends lost 1 base and 4 bases respectively, with 10 bases between them.

The J gene is TRBJ1-6, the V gene TRBV5-4; D gene unclear. The V and J ends lost 4 bases and 9 bases respectively, with 14 bases between them. This CDR3 contains 14 residues. CDR1 is SGHNT and CDR2 is YYREEE in the germline V gene (reference sequence). CDR3 protein: CASSALINGSPLHF. The CDR3, as DNA: TGTGCCAGCAGCGCACTTATAAACGGTTCACCCCTCCACTTT.